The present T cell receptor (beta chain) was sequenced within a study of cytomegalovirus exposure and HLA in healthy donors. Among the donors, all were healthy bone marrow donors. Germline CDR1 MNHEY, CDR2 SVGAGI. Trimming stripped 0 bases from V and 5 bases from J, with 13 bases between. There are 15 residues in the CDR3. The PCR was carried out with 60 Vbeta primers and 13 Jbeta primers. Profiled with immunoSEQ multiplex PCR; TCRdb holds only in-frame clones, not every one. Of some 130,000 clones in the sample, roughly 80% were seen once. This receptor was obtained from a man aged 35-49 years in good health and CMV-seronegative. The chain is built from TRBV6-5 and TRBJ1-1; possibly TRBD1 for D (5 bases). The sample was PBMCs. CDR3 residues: CASSYSPGGGTEAFF. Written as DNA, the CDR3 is TGTGCCAGCAGTTACTCGCCCGGGGGAGGGACTGAAGCTTTCTTT.